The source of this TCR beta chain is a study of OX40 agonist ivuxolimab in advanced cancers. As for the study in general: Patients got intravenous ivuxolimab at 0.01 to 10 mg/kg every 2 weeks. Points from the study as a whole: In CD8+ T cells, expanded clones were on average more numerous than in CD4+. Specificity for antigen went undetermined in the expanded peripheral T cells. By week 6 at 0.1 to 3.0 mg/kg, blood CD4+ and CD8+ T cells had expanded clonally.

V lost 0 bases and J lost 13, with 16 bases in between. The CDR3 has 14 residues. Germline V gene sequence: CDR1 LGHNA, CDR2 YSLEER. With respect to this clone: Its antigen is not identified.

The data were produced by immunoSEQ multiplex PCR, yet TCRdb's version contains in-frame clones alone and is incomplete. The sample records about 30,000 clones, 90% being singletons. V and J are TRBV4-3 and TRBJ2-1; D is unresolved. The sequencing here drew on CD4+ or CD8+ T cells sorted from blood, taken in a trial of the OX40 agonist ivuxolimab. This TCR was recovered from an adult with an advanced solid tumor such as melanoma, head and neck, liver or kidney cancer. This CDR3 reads CASSQEYFSKIQFF. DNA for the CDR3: TGCGCCAGCAGCCAAGAATATTTTTCGAAGATCCAGTTCTTC.